The rows below give T cell receptor beta chains drawn from one sample of a study of blood T cells in healthy people across ages. TCRdb analysed the 5' RACE reads with MiXCR anew, one entry per CDR3 protein. Found here are more than 1.4 million distinct CDR3 sequences, roughly 40% of them singletons; the top ten hold 7.9%. Sequences were obtained from blood. Receptors originate from a woman aged 18-35 years in good health. Each CDR3 is given without its conserved first and last residue. D genes are given only for firm matches.

d_gene,v_gene,j_gene,CDR3aa
NA,TRBV3-1,TRBJ1-1,ASSQALGEGRNTEAF
TRBD2,TRBV5-1,TRBJ2-7,ASSLLAGGHYEQY
NA,TRBV5-8,TRBJ2-7,ASSLAFDNGVSYEQY
NA,TRBV10-1,TRBJ2-7,ASSTGLGPYEQY
TRBD2,TRBV28,TRBJ2-7,ASSLVGGEGGEQY
NA,TRBV28,TRBJ2-1,ASILGGPPYEQF
NA,TRBV6-7,TRBJ2-1,ASSPPMGTTTYNEQF
NA,TRBV20-1,TRBJ1-2,SAVRALNYGYT
NA,TRBV4-1,TRBJ1-6,ASSQDPHHGDSPLH
TRBD2,TRBV7-9,TRBJ2-3,ASSQGPSGDTDTQY
TRBD2,TRBV9,NA,ASSDGPAGRGMETQY
TRBD2,TRBV2,TRBJ2-7,VSSGGFVEQY
TRBD2,TRBV2,TRBJ2-3,ASSGEKLPGGTQY
NA,TRBV2,TRBJ1-4,ASSPVGTQDEKLF